This T cell receptor beta chain was sequenced during a study of T cells in Graves' hyperthyroidism and ophthalmopathy (dated by TCRdb to between 2017 and 2020). The study in broad terms: Peripheral blood was collected at initial diagnosis, before any treatment. To identify distinguishing TCR V-J signatures, a discovery cohort of about a hundred patients was used, comprising 40 to 45 with Graves' ophthalmopathy and 57 with stable Graves' hyperthyroidism. Prospective prediction of ophthalmopathy was tested in an independent validation cohort of some 20 hyperthyroidism patients and 17 patients who later progressed to ophthalmopathy. The roughly 90 discovery patients were divided at random into training and test sets in a 7:3 ratio. In addition, the study compared T-cell repertoires in thyroid tissue and in blood from five to seven Graves' hyperthyroidism patients. After blood sampling, hyperthyroidism patients were treated with methimazole at a starting dose of 30 mg daily, and ophthalmopathy patients were treated with high-dose intravenous methylprednisolone. According to the paper, TCR Vbeta CDR3 sequencing was carried out on about 140 peripheral blood samples, which came from fewer than 50 ophthalmopathy, some 73 hyperthyroidism and some 17 progressor patients. Broad study findings and their caveats: Most expanded thyroid clonotypes (frequency above 0.001) were also detected in blood, suggesting blood repertoires may reflect thyroid immune responses. In validation, the model predicted progression to ophthalmopathy a median of about 6.5 months before onset, with 65% to 71% sensitivity and roughly 72% specificity. No statistical method was used to fix the sample size in advance, and group allocation was not hidden from the investigators. A model built on a 13 V-J signature distinguished ophthalmopathy from stable hyperthyroidism, reaching roughly 88% sensitivity and about 81% specificity in cross-validation and 80%/75% in testing.

TCR beta CDR3 regions were amplified from RNA transcripts. For the first round of RT-PCR on the TCR CDR3, the HTBI primer set was used together with the Qiagen OneStep RT-PCR kit. Libraries were constructed in a second round of multiplex PCR, after which size selection and purification were carried out. Paired-end sequencing of the libraries was performed with 100 bp reads on an Illumina HiSeq2000. Per the authors' processing: Raw data were processed with SOAPnuke, discarding reads with adapters, uncalled bases, mean Phred below 15, or no exact constant-primer or identifier match. High-quality paired reads were merged with COPE v1.2.5, and unique nucleotide sequences were defined as clonotypes. MiTCR v1.1 was used to align clonotypes to the IMGT TRBV, TRBD and TRBJ reference segments. The analysis included only V-J combinations with a frequency above 0.0001, which together covered more than 99% of the repertoires. The TCS score was defined as F50 (clonal expansion) divided by E x V (chaos), with BLOSUM62-based TCRdist calculated between CDR3 peptides within each V-J. Welch's t-statistics and random forest reduced approximately 520 V-J features to 13, which were used in a naive Bayes classifier (R e1071). The public reads were quality trimmed at Q25 with fastp and then assembled into clones with MiXCR by TCRdb, keeping productive beta chains. Here each entry gathers all rows of one CDR3 protein and keeps the most common genes and DNA. TCRdb's processing, not the authors', yielded these V and J calls. Within this sample are about 210,000 distinct CDR3 sequences, with 15% to 20% of them counted one time only. Together, the top ten hold around 50% of the sample.

V lost 3 bases and J lost 4 bases; the stretch between them is 8 bases long. Looking up the germline V gene yields CDR1 KGHSH and CDR2 LQKENI. Its CDR3 holds 13 amino acids, cysteine through phenylalanine. Solely the CDR3 DNA is kept, with 39 bases framed from the first base. Stable Graves' hyperthyroidism was defined as the absence of progression to ophthalmopathy over 18 months of follow-up. Hyperthyroidism patients were newly diagnosed, with disease duration under 2 months, and aged 18 to 65 years. Exclusion was applied to patients with uncontrolled infections, other autoimmune diseases, pregnancy or lactation. Diagnoses relied on clinical symptoms, serum thyroxine and TRAb, thyroid ultrasound and orbital computed tomography. PBMCs were isolated from around 10 ml of fresh peripheral blood by Ficoll-Paque density gradient centrifugation. Total RNA was extracted using Trizol reagent, and RNA quality was assessed on an Agilent 2100 Bioanalyzer.

This clonotype has a count of ten or more. Its antigen target is currently unknown. No base quality values were provided; no much bigger clone lies one nucleotide off. The clonotype originates from a man aged 45-65 years with Graves' hyperthyroidism. Source material: blood. The chain is encoded by TRBV18 joined to TRBJ2-3, with TRBD2 as a weak D call on 5 bases. The CDR3 reads as follows: CASSPAAADTQYF. The nucleotide sequence is TGTGCCAGCTCACCGGCAGCGGCAGATACGCAGTATTTT.